This T cell receptor beta chain stems from a study of identical twins (dated by TCRdb to 2015 to 2016). Notes on the research overall: To test whether fetal clonotypes persist, the study used deep sequencing on TCR alpha and beta repertoires from monozygotic twins, unrelated adults of various ages, and cord blood. Replicate twin experiments were performed at different times using different library preparation protocols to rule out contamination.

The junction shows trimming of 1 base on V and 4 bases on J, and the gene matches do not reach 4 bases of it. From the cysteine up to the phenylalanine, the CDR3 has a length of 15 residues. The sequence is cut down to CDR3 DNA, 45 bases in frame from base 1. From the germline V gene (reference sequence), CDR1 is LGHDT and CDR2 is YNNKEL. Every donor was a healthy Caucasian. Three pairs of female monozygotic twins, all aged roughly 18 to 29 years, were included in the twin cohort. RNA for TCR libraries was isolated from peripheral blood mononuclear cells. Receptors were amplified or captured by 5' RACE. Sequencing used an Illumina HiSeq 2000. A universal primer binding site was introduced by template switching, and a unique molecular identifier was present in the final cDNA, enabling accurate counting of TCR cDNA molecules. Specific primers in the conserved constant-segment region were used to synthesize first-strand cDNA for TCR alpha and beta chains. To control for contamination, every cDNA library was double barcoded, receiving both a SMART-Mk sample barcode and Illumina barcodes. Two successive PCR steps introduced TruSeq adapter sequences along with Illumina sample barcodes. The TCR alpha and beta cDNA libraries were sequenced on the Illumina HiSeq platform using custom primers. The original methods were these. Raw reads were processed with MiGEC to extract unique molecular identifiers, and MiXCR was used to determine CDR3 positions. Recombination models were inferred per individual with the repgenHMM and IGoR tools using an EM algorithm. The analysis of shared clonotypes was done with the tcR package in R, with sharing normalized by the product of cloneset sizes. Out-of-frame nonproductive sequences were analyzed to study raw recombination free of thymic and clonal selection effects. TCRdb itself trimmed the public reads at Q25 with fastp, ran MiXCR and retained productive beta chains. Rows matching on CDR3 protein sequence are summarized as one entry with the most common DNA and genes. Here the V and J calls rest on TCRdb's processing, not on the authors' analysis. The sample yields approximately 890,000 distinct CDR3 sequences; about 12% were counted once. The ten largest clones add up to around 1.5% of the sample.

This clonotype was seen a handful of times. The clone's antigen remains unknown. Base qualities are missing; no much larger clone stands one base away. The research as a whole found: Out-of-frame TCR alpha sharing in monozygotic twins was systematically underestimated by recombination models, whereas sharing between unrelated individuals was in agreement with the recombination models. Compared with coincidental sharing between unrelated individuals, out-of-frame TCR alpha sequences shared between twins had an excess of sequences with low generation probability. Abundant cord blood beta clonotypes carried fewer insertions; young adult naive repertoires showed a weaker similar trend, while memory repertoires showed none. In beta out-of-frame sequences, excess twin sharing was weaker, because having fewer shared sequences lowered the signal-to-noise ratio. Because the same donors could not be followed over many years, the conclusions relied on cross-sectional statistical analysis. Zero-insertion analyses could be partly confounded by invariant T cells such as MAIT and iNKT, though diverse VJ usage argued against such confounding for most clonotypes.

This sample also appeared in a second study, on yellow fever vaccine responses in identical twins. The second study, in turn, reports: The authors reported that the T cell response to vaccination in identical twins appeared partly convergent and partly personalized. Focusing on identical twins, the study followed the T cell clones that responded to the vaccine, and did so with precision.

This receptor was obtained from a woman younger than 30 in good health. The specimen sequenced was PBMCs. The chain is encoded by TRBV3-1 joined to TRBJ1-5; TRBD1 fits 7 bases in the junction. The DNA sequence reads TGTGCCAGCAGCCAAGGGGGGGACAGAAATCAGCCCCAGCATTTT. This gives the protein CASSQGGDRNQPQHF.